This T cell receptor (beta chain) was sequenced for a study of T cell responses to AZD1222 COVID-19 vaccine. The V gene's germline CDR1 is LNHNV and CDR2 YYDKDF (reference sequence). This CDR3 is built from 15 residues. The V gene lost 1 base and the J gene lost 0 bases, with 7 bases spanning the gap. Some clones are missing from TCRdb's copy, which holds only in-frame ones; the method was immunoSEQ multiplex PCR. The profile shows 160,000 or so clones, just over 90% of them singletons. Study-level points and caveats: There were mostly white British donors and more females than males, and clonal diversity was possibly underestimated. Seropositive AZD1222 recipients at baseline numbered only five or six. After the peak T cell response, and only then, were repertoires sampled. The study reported that nearly half of spike-specific TCRs target unmutated variant regions.

As for this clone: As yet, its antigen is unknown.

The origin of this receptor is an adult in good health. Sequenced material: peripheral blood, taken on day 0 of MenACWY control vaccination. This rearrangement joins TRBV15 to TRBJ1-3, with D unresolved. CDR3 in amino acids: CATSRGGVSGNTIYF. The DNA for the CDR3 is TGTGCCACCAGCAGAGGTGGGGTCTCTGGAAACACCATATATTTT.